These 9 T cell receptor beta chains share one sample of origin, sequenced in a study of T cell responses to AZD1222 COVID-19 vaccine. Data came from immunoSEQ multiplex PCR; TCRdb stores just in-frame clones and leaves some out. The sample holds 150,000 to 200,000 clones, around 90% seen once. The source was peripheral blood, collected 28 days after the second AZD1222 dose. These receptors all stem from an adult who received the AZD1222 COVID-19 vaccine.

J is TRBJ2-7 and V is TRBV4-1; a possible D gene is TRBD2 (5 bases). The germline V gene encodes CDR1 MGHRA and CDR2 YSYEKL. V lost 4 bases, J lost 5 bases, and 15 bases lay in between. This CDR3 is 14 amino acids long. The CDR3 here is CASSPLGLPNEQYF. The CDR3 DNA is TGCGCCAGCAGCCCCCTCGGACTCCCAAACGAGCAGTACTTC.

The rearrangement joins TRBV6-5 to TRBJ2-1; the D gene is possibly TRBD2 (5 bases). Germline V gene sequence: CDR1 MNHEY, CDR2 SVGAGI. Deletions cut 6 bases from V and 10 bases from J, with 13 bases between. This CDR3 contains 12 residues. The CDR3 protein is CASSRLAGEQFF. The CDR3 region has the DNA TGTGCCAGCAGCCGGCTCGCGGGCGAGCAGTTCTTC.

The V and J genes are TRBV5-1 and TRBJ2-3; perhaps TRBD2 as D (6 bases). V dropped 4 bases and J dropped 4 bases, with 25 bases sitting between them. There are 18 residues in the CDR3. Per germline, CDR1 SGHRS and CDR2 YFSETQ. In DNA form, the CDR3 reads TGCGCCAGCAGCCGACGGGGTACGGCTAGCGAGGTAGCAGATACGCAGTATTTT. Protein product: CASSRRGTASEVADTQYF.

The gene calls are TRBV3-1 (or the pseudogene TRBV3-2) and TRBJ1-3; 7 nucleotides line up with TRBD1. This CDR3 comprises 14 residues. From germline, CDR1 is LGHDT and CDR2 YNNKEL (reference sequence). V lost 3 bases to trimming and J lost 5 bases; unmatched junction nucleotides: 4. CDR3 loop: CASSQRTGRNTIYF. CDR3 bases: TGTGCCAGCAGCCAGAGGACAGGCAGAAACACCATATATTTT.

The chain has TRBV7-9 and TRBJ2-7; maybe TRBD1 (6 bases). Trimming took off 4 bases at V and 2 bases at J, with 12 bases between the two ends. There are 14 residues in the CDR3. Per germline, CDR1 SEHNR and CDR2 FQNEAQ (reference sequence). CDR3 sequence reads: CASSSPGQTYEQYF. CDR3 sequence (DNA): TGTGCCAGCAGCTCCCCTGGACAGACCTACGAGCAGTACTTC.

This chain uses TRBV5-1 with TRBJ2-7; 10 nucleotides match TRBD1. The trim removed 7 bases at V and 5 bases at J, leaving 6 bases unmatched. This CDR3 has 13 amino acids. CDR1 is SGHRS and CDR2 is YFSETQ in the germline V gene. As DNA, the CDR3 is TGCGCCAGCGGAGACAGGGGGCAACACGAGCAGTACTTC. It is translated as CASGDRGQHEQYF.

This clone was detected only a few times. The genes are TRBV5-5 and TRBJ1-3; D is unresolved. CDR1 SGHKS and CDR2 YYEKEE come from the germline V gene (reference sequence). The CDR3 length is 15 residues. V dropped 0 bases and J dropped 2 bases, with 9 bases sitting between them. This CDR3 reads CASSLERHAGNTIYF. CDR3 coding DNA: TGTGCCAGCAGCTTGGAGCGACATGCTGGAAACACCATATATTTT.

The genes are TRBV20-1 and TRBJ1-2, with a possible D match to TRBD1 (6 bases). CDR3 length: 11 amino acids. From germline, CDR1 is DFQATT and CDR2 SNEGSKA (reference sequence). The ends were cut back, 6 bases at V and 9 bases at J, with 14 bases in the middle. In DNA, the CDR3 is TGCAGTGCAACACAGGGAAAGAGCTACACCTTC. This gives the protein CSATQGKSYTF.

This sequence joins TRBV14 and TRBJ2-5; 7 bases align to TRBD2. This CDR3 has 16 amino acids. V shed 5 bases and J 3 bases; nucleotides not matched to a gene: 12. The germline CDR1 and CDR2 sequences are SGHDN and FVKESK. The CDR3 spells CASSSGSSGMEETQYF. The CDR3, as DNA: TGTGCCAGCAGCTCGGGTTCCAGCGGGATGGAAGAGACCCAGTACTTC.